The sequence of this TCR beta chain was determined in a study of T cell repertoires in cytomegalovirus infection. Background on the study: CMV epitopes, recently identified HLA-C-restricted and well-studied HLA-B-restricted, were used. Both a matching HLA type and CMV infection were indicated by public TCR beta signatures.

Notes on the study in general: The study found HLA-C-restricted CMV-specific TCR beta clonotypes dominating the ex vivo response. Of the TCR beta families, the public ones yielded a cumulative frequency that identified carriers of CMV plus the relevant HLA.

This CDR3 has 15 residues. CDR1 is MNHNS, CDR2 SASEGT, per germline. V lost 0 bases and J 8 bases, leaving 14 bases between the germline ends. Note on this clonotype: Its antigen is as yet unknown.

TCRdb reprocessed the reads via MiXCR and lists one record per CDR3 protein. This sample has 650,000 to 850,000 distinct CDR3 sequences, with 25% to 30% found just once. The sequence derives from a human donor in good health (CMV status not recorded). Some clones in this sample may be carry-over from other donors' samples. The sample was cultured CD8+ T cells from PBMCs, taken from culture after CMV antigen stimulation. V is TRBV6-1 and J is TRBJ1-5, with unresolved D. Here the CDR3 DNA reads TGTGCCAGCAGTGAAGCAAAGACACATCGGGAGCCCCAGCATTTT. Protein: CASSEAKTHREPQHF.